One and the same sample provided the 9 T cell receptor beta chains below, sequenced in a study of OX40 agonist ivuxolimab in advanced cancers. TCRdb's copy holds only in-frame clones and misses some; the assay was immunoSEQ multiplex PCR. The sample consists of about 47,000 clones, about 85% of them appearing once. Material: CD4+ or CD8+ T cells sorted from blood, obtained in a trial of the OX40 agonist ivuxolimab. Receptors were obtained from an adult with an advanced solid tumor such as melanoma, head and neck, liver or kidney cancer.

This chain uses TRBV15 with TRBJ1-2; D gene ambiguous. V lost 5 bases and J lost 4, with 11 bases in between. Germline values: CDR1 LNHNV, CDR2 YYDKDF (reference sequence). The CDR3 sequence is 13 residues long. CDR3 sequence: CATSLDGGYGYTF. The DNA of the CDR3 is TGTGCCACCAGCCTGGACGGAGGCTATGGCTACACCTTC.

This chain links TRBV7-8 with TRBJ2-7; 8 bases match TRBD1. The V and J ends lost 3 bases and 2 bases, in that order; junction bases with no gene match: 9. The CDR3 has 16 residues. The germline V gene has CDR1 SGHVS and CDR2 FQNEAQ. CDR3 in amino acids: CASSFDRGQEAYEQYF. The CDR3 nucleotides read TGTGCCAGCAGCTTTGACAGGGGACAGGAGGCCTACGAGCAGTACTTC.

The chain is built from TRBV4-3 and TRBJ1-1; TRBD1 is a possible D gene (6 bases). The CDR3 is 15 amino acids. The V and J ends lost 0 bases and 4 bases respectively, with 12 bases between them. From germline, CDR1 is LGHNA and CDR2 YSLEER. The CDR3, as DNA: TGCGCCAGCAGCCAAGATCTCACAGGGCCCACTGAAGCTTTCTTT. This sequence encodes CASSQDLTGPTEAFF.

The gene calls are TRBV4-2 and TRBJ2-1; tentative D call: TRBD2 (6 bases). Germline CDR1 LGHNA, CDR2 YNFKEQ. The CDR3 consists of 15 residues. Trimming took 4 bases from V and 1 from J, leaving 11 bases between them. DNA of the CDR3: TGTGCCAGCAGCCCGGGGGTCCCATCCTACAATGAGCAGTTCTTC. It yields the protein CASSPGVPSYNEQFF.

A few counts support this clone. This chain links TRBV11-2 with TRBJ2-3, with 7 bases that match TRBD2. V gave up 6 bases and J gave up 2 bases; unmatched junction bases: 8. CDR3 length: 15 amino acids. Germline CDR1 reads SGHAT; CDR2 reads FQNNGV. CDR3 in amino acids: CASRSRDYDTDTQYF. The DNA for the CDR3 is TGTGCCAGCAGATCCCGGGACTACGACACAGATACGCAGTATTTT.

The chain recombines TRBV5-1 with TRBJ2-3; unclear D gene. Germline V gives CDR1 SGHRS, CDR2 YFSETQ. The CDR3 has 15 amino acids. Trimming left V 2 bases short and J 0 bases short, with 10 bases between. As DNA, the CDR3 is TGCGCCAGCAGCTTCGCAGCATCTAGCACAGATACGCAGTATTTT. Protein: CASSFAASSTDTQYF.

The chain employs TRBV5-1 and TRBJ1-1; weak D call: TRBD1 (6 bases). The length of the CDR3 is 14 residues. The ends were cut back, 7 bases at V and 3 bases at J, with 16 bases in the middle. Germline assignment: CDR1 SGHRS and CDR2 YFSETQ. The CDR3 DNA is TGCGCCAGCTTGGGGGGGGCCCAGGACACTGAAGCTTTCTTT. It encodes CASLGGAQDTEAFF. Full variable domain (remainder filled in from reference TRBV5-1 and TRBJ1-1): KAGVTQTPRYLIKTRGQQVTLSCSPISGHRSVSWYQQTPGQGLQFLFEYFSETQRNKGNFPGRFSGRQFSNSRSEMNVSTLELGDSALYLCASLGGAQDTEAFFGQGTRLTVV.

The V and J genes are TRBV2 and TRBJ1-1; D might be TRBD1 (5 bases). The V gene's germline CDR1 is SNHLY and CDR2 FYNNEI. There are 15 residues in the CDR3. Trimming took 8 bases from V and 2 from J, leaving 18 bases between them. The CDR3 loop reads CASSSGGEVNTEAFF. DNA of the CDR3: TGTGCCAGCTCCTCCGGGGGGGAGGTTAACACTGAAGCTTTCTTT.

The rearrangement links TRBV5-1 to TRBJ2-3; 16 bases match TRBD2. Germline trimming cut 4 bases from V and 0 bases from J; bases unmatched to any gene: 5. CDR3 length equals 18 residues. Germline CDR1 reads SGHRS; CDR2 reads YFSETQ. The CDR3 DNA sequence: TGCGCCAGCAGCGCGGGACTAGCGGGGGGGACTAGCACAGATACGCAGTATTTT. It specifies CASSAGLAGGTSTDTQYF.